This T cell receptor beta chain came from a study of T cells in Graves' hyperthyroidism and ophthalmopathy. Findings of the study overall: Ophthalmopathy was identified by the model a median about 6.8 months ahead of onset. Ophthalmopathy was told apart from stable hyperthyroidism by a 13 V-J model.

Hyperthyroidism in the patients, aged 18 to 65, was newly diagnosed and under 2 months in duration. PBMCs were obtained from approximately 10 ml fresh peripheral blood. CDR3 length: 15 amino acids. The junction had 10 bases not matched to a gene; V was cut back by 5 bases and J by 8 bases. In germline, CDR1 is SGHRS, CDR2 YFSETQ. A remark on this clonotype: What it binds is unknown.

RNA transcripts yielded amplified TCR beta CDR3 regions. Carried out on the TCR CDR3, a first-round RT-PCR used the HTBI primer set. TCRdb fed the multiplex PCR reads into MiXCR, producing one record per CDR3 protein. The sample yields under 350,000 distinct CDR3 sequences, roughly 15% seen once. Material: blood. This clonotype was sampled from a woman aged 40 to 50 with Graves' hyperthyroidism. The chain is built from TRBV5-1 and TRBJ2-1; 10 bases align to TRBD2. The CDR3 here is CASRPRLAGPDEQFF. CDR3 DNA sequence: TGCGCCAGCAGACCAAGACTAGCGGGCCCTGATGAGCAGTTCTTC.